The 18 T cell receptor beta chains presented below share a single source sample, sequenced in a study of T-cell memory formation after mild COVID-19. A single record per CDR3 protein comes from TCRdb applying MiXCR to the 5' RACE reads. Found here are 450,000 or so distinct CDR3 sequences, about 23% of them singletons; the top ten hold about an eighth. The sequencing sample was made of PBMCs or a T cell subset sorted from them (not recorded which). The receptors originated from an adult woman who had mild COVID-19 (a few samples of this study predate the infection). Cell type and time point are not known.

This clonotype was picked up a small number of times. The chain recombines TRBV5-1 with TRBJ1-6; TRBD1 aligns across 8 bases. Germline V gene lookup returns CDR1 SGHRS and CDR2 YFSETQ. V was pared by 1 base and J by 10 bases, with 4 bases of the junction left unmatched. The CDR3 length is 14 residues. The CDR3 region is CASSLLDRESPLHF. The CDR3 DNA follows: TGCGCCAGCAGCTTGTTGGACAGGGAATCACCCCTCCACTTT.

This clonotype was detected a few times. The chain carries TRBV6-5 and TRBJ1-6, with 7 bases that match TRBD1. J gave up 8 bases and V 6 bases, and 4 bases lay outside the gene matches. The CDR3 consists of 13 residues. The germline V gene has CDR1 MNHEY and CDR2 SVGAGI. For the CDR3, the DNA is TGTGCCAGCAGCCGACAGGGCTATTCACCCCTCCACTTT. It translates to CASSRQGYSPLHF.

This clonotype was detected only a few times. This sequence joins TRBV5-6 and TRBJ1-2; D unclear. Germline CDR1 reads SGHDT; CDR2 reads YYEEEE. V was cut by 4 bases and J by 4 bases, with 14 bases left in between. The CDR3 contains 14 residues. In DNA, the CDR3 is TGTGCCAGCAGCCACCCCCCGGGGAGCTATGGCTACACCTTC. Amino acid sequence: CASSHPPGSYGYTF.

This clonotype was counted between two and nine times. The CDR3 region is CASSRNFGNSPLHF. CDR3 bases: TGCGCCAGCAGCCGCAACTTCGGGAATTCACCCCTCCACTTT. The chain combines TRBV4-1 with TRBJ1-6; D remains unclear. The CDR3 extends over 14 amino acids. In germline, CDR1 is MGHRA, CDR2 YSYEKL. V gave up 4 bases and J gave up 7 bases, with 11 bases separating them.

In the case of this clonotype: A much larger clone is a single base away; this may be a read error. CDR3 loop: CASTSGANEQFF. For the CDR3, the DNA is TGTGCCAGCACGTCAGGGGCGAATGAGCAGTTCTTC. This chain joins TRBV6-2 or TRBV6-3 and TRBJ2-1; TRBD1 might be the D (6 bases). Trimming removed 7 bases at V and 7 bases at J, with 11 bases between. Germline values: CDR1 MNHEY, CDR2 SVGEGT. This CDR3 comprises 12 residues.

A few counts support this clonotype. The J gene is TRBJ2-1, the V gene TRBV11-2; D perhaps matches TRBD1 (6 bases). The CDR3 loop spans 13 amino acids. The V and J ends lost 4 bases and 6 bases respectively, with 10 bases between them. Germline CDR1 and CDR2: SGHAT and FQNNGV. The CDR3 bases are TGTGCCAGCAGCTCCAGCAGGGGCAATGAGCAGTTCTTC. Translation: CASSSSRGNEQFF.

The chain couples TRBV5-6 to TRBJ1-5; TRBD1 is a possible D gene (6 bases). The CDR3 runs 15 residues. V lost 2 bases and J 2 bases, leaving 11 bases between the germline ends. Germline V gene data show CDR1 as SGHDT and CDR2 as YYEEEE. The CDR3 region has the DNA TGTGCCAGCAGCTTCGGACAGCGCCGCAATCAGCCCCAGCATTTT. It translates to CASSFGQRRNQPQHF.

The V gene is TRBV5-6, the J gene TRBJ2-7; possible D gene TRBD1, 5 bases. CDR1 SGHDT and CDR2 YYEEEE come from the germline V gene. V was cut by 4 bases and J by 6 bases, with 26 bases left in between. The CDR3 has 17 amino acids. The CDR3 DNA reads TGTGCCAGCAGCCCCACGACAGACCTGGGCCCCTGGGGCGAGCAGTACTTC. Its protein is CASSPTTDLGPWGEQYF. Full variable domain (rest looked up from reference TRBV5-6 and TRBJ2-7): DAGVTQSPTHLIKTRGQQVTLRCSPKSGHDTVSWYQQALGQGPQFIFQYYEEEERQRGNFPDRFSGHQFPNYSSELNVNALLLGDSALYLCASSPTTDLGPWGEQYFGPGTRLTVT.

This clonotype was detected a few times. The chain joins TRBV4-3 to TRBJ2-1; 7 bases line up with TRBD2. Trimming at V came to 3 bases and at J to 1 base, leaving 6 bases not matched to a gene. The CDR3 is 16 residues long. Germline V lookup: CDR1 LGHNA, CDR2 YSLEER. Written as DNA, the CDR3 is TGCGCCAGCAGCCAGGGGGTAGCGGGTTCCTACAATGAGCAGTTCTTC. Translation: CASSQGVAGSYNEQFF.

CDR3 coding DNA: TGTGCCAGCAGTGCGGTCGGGCGAACCTACGAGCAGTACTTC. Translation gives CASSAVGRTYEQYF. The rearrangement joins TRBV12-3 or TRBV12-4 to TRBJ2-7; D is undetermined. Between the trimmed V and J ends, which lost 5 bases and 2 bases, there was a span of 13 bases. The length of the CDR3 is 14 residues.

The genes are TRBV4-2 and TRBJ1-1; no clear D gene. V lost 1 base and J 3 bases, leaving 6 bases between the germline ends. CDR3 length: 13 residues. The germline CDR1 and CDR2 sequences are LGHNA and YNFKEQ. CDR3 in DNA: TGTGCCAGCAGCCAAGTGGCGGACACTGAAGCTTTCTTT. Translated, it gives CASSQVADTEAFF.

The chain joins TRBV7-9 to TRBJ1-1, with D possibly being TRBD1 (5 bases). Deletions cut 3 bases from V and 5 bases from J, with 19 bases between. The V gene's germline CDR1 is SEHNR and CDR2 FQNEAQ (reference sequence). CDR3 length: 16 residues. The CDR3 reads CASSFGGEKVGTEAFF. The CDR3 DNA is TGTGCCAGCAGCTTTGGAGGGGAGAAAGTAGGGACTGAAGCTTTCTTT.

The CDR3 coding sequence is TGTGCCAGCAGTTTGAGGGCGTACACCGGGGAGCTGTTTTTT. The encoded protein is CASSLRAYTGELFF. The chain employs TRBV12-3 or TRBV12-4 and TRBJ2-2, with D possibly TRBD2 on 5 matching bases. The CDR3 has 14 residues. The V end was cut by 3 bases, the J end by 3 bases, with 8 bases between.

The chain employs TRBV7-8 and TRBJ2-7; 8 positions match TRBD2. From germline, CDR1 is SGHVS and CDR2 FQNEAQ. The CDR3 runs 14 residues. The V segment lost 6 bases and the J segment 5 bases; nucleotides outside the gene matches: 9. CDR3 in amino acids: CASRGTSMAHEQYF. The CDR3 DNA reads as TGTGCCAGCAGGGGGACTAGTATGGCCCACGAGCAGTACTTC.

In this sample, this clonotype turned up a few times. The chain's CDR3 is CASSLADRKAFF. The CDR3 DNA is TGTGCCAGCAGCTTAGCCGACAGAAAAGCTTTCTTT. The chain recombines TRBV7-9 with TRBJ1-1; the D gene is possibly TRBD1 (5 bases). V was shortened by 0 bases and J by 9 bases, with 8 bases between the two germline ends. The germline gives CDR1 SEHNR, CDR2 FQNEAQ (reference sequence). The CDR3 is made up of 12 amino acids.

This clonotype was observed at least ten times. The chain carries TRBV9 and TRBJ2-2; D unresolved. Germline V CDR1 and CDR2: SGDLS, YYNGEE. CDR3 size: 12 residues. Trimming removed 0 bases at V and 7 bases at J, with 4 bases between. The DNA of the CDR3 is TGTGCCAGCAGCGTAGGAGGCGGGGAGCTGTTTTTT. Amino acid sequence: CASSVGGGELFF. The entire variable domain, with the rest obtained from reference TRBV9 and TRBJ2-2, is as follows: DSGVTQTPKHLITATGQRVTLRCSPRSGDLSVYWYQQSLDQGLQFLIQYYNGEERAKGNILERFSAQQFPDLHSELNLSSLELGDSALYFCASSVGGGELFFGEGSRLTVL.

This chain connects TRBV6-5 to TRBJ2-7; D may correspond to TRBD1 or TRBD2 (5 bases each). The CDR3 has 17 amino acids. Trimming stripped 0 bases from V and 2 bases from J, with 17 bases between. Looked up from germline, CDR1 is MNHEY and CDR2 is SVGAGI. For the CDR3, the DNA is TGTGCCAGCAGTTACTCGATAGGGACGGACCGACCCTACGAGCAGTACTTC. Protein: CASSYSIGTDRPYEQYF.

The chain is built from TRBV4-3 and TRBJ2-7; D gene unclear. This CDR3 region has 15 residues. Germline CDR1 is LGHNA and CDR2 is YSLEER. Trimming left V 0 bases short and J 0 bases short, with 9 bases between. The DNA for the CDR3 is TGCGCCAGCAGCCAAGAGGGTTCGAGCTCCTACGAGCAGTACTTC. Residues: CASSQEGSSSYEQYF.